In its sample, the clone carrying this T cell receptor (beta chain) was seen a few times. Its antigen remains unidentified. This sample is part of a study of response to subunit inactivated influenza vaccine. The study, taken as a whole, reports: There was a suggestion from the authors that each seasonal influenza vaccination recruits few new T cells.

The CDR3 is made up of 12 amino acids. Deletions cut 0 bases from V and 9 bases from J, with 9 bases between. The germline V gene has CDR1 DFQATT and CDR2 SNEGSKA (reference sequence). Via MiXCR, TCRdb re-called the RT-PCR reads, giving one row per CDR3 protein. Among about 520,000 distinct CDR3 sequences listed, approximately 6.9% were seen once. The sequences come from PBMCs from blood, collected roughly 24 months after vaccination. This chain connects TRBV20-1 to TRBJ2-4; D unresolved. This TCR was sampled from a man between 45 and 75 years old who received an inactivated influenza vaccine. DNA for the CDR3: TGCAGTGCTAGAGAGGCCGGGCTCATTCAGTACTTC. Translated: CSAREAGLIQYF.